This TCR beta chain appears in the sequencing data of a study of cytomegalovirus exposure and HLA in healthy donors. Trimming took 4 bases from V and 6 from J, leaving 16 bases between them. The CDR3 spans 14 residues. Per the germline V gene, CDR1 is MNHNY and CDR2 is SVGAGI (reference sequence). Both 60 Vbeta primers and 13 Jbeta primers went into the PCR. Data came from immunoSEQ multiplex PCR; TCRdb stores just in-frame clones and leaves some out. The table shows 150,000 to 200,000 clones, with 70% to 80% occurring only once. This rearrangement joins TRBV6-6 to TRBJ2-7, with D tentatively TRBD1 (6 bases). The sample comprised PBMCs. The source is a woman in her thirties or forties in good health and CMV-seronegative. The CDR3 coding sequence is TGTGCCAGCAGTTCGGGACATGCCCTAGTCGAGCAGTACTTC. This translates into CASSSGHALVEQYF.